Described below is a single TCR beta chain sequence and its context. The team made cDNA by running eight separate reactions for each sample. TCRdb reanalyzed the 5' RACE reads and collapses them to one entry per CDR3 protein, without DNA. This sample's table reports 400,000 or so distinct CDR3 sequences. The sample belongs to a study of monozygotic twins with inflammatory bowel disease. The authors isolated total RNA from whole blood without sorting T cells. Sequencing used blood. The clonotype was recovered from a human donor with ulcerative colitis or Crohn's disease, or a healthy co-twin of an affected twin (not recorded which).

This chain's CDR3 is CASSRNGQGAVRQETQYF. The J gene is TRBJ2-5, the V gene TRBV5-1; the D call of TRBD1 rests on TCRdb alone, since no DNA is present to check it. The CDR3 length is 18 residues. Looked up from germline, CDR1 is SGHRS and CDR2 is YFSETQ.